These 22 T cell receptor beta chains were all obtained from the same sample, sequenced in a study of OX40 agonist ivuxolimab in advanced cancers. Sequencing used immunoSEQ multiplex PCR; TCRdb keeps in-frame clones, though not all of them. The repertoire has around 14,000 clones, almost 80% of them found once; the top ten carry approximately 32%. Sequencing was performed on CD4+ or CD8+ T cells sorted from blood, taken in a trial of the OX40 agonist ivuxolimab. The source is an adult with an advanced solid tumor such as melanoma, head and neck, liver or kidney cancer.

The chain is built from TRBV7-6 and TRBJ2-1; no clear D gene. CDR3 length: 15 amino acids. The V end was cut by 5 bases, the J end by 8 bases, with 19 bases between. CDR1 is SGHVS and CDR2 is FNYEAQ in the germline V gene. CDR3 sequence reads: CASSPTFAPQDEQFF. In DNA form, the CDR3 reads TGTGCCAGCAGCCCCACCTTCGCCCCCCAGGATGAGCAGTTCTTC.

CDR3 in amino acids: CSVPRDRAWEDTEAFF. CDR3 sequence (DNA): TGCAGCGTTCCCCGGGACAGGGCCTGGGAGGACACTGAAGCTTTCTTT. The chain recombines TRBV29-1 with TRBJ1-1; 9 bases are shared with TRBD1. This CDR3 comprises 16 residues. Trimming took 5 bases from V and 3 from J; bases not matched to a gene: 13. Germline V gene lookup returns CDR1 SQVTM and CDR2 ANQGSEA.

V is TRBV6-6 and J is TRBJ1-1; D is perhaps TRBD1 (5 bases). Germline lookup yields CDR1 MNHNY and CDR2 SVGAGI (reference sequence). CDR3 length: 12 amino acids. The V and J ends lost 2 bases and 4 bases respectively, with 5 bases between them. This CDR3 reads CASSYGGTEAFF. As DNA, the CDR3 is TGTGCCAGCAGTTACGGGGGCACTGAAGCTTTCTTT.

The CDR3 sequence is CASSPSQGLGTEAFF. The DNA for the CDR3 is TGTGCCAGCAGTCCGTCACAGGGTCTCGGCACTGAAGCTTTCTTT. This rearrangement joins TRBV28 to TRBJ1-1, with D perhaps TRBD1 (6 bases). In germline, CDR1 is MDHEN, CDR2 SYDVKM. The CDR3 covers 15 residues. V lost 5 bases, J lost 4 bases, and 17 bases lay in between.

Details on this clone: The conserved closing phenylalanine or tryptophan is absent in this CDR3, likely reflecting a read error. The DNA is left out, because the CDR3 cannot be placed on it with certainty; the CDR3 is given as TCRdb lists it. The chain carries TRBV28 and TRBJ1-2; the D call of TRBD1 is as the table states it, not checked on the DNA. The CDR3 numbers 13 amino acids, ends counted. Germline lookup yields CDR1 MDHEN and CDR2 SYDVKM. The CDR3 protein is CASSAPGGHYGLL.

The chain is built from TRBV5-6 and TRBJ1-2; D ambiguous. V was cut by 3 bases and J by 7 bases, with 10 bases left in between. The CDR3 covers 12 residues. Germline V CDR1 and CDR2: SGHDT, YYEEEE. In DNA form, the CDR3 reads TGTGCCAGCAGCTCCCAGGTCCTTGGCTACACCTTC. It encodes CASSSQVLGYTF.

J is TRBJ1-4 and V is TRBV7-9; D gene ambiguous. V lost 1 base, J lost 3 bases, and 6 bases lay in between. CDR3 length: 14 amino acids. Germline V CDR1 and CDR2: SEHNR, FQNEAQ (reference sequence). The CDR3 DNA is TGTGCCAGCAGCTTAGAGGCTTCTAATGAAAAACTGTTTTTT. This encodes CASSLEASNEKLFF.

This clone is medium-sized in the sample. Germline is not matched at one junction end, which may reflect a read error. CDR3 region: CASRGSGFFDEQFF. CDR3 in DNA: TGTGCCTCCAGGGGCTCCGGATTCTTTGATGAGCAGTTCTTC. The chain carries TRBV15 and TRBJ2-1; D possibly corresponds to TRBD1 (6 bases). Looked up from germline, CDR1 is LNHNV and CDR2 is YYDKDF (reference sequence). There are 14 residues in the CDR3.

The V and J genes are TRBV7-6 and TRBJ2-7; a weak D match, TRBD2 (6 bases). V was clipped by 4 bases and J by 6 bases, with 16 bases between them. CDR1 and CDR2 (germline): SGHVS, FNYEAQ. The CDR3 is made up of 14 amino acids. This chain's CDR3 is CASSSPMAGIEQYF. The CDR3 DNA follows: TGTGCCAGCAGCTCCCCCATGGCGGGGATCGAGCAGTACTTC.

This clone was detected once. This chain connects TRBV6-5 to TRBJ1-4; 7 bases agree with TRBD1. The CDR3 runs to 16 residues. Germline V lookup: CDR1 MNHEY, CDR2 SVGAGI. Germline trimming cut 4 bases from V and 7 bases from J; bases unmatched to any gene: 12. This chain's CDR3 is CASSSLDRARIEKLFF. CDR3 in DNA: TGTGCCAGCAGTTCTCTCGACAGGGCGAGGATTGAAAAACTGTTTTTT.

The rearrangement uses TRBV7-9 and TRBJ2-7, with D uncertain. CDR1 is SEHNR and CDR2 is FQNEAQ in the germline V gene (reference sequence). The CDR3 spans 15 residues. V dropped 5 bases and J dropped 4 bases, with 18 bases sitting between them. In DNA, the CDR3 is TGTGCCAGCAGCCCCGCTAACCGTCTCTTTTACGAGCAGTACTTC. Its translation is CASSPANRLFYEQYF.

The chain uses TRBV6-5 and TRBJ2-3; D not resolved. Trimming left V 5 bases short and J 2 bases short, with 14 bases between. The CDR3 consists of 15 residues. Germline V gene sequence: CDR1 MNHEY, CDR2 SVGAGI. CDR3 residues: CASSTGFGHTDTQYF. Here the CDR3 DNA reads TGTGCCAGCAGTACTGGCTTTGGGCACACAGATACGCAGTATTTT.

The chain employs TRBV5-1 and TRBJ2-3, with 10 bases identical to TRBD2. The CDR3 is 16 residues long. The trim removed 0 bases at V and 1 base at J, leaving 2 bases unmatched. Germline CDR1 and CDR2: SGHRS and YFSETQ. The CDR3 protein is CASSLGLAGGTDTQYF. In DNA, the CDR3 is TGCGCCAGCAGCTTGGGTCTAGCGGGAGGCACAGATACGCAGTATTTT. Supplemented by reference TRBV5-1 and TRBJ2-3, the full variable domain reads KAGVTQTPRYLIKTRGQQVTLSCSPISGHRSVSWYQQTPGQGLQFLFEYFSETQRNKGNFPGRFSGRQFSNSRSEMNVSTLELGDSALYLCASSLGLAGGTDTQYFGPGTRLTVL.

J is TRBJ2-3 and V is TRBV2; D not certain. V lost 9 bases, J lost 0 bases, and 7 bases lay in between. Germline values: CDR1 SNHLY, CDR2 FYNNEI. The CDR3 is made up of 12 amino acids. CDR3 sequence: CARRQSTDTQYF. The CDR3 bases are TGTGCCAGGCGGCAGAGCACAGATACGCAGTATTTT.

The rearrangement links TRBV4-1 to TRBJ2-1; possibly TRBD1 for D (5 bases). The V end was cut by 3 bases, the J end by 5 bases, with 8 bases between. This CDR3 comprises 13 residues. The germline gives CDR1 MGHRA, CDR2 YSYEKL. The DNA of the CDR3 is TGCGCCAGCAGCCACGAGACAGACAATGAGCAGTTCTTC. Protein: CASSHETDNEQFF.

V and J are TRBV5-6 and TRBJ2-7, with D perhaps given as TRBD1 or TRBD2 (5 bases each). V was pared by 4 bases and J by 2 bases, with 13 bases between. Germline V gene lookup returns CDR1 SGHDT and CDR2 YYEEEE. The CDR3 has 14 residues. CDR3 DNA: TGTGCCAGCAGCGGGGGACGGGACCCCTACGAGCAGTACTTC. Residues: CASSGGRDPYEQYF.

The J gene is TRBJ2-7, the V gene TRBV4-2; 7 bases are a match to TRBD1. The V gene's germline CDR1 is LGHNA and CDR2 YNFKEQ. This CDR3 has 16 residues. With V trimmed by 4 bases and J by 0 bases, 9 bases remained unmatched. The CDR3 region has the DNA TGTGCCAGCAGCCTAAGGACAGGCCAACTCTCCTACGAGCAGTACTTC. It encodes CASSLRTGQLSYEQYF.

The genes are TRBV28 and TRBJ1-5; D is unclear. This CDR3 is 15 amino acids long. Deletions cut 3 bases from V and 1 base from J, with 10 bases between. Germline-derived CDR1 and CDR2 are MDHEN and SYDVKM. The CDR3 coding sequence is TGTGCCAGCAGTTTGGTTGTACCGAGCAATCAGCCCCAGCATTTT. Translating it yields CASSLVVPSNQPQHF. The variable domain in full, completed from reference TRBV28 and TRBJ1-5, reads DVKVTQSSRYLVKRTGEKVFLECVQDMDHENMFWYRQDPGLGLRLIYFSYDVKMKEKGDIPEGYSVSREKKERFSLILESASTNQTSMYLCASSLVVPSNQPQHFGDGTRLSIL.

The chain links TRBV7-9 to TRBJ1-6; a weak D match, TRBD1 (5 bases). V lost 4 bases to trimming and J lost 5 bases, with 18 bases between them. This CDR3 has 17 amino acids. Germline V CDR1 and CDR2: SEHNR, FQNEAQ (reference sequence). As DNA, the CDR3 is TGTGCCAGCAGCTCCCTTTGGGGGGGAGAGGATAATTCACCCCTCCACTTT. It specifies CASSSLWGGEDNSPLHF.

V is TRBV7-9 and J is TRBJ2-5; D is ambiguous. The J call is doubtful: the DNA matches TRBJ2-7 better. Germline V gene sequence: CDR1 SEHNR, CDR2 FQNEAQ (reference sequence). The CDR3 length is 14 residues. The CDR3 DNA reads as TGTGCCAGCAGCTCTCGAGAACTCCCCTACGAGCAGTACTTC. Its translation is CASSSRELPYEQYF.

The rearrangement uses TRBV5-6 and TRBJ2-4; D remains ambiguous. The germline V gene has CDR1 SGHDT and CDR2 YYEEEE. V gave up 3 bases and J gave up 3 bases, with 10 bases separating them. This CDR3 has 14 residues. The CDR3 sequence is CASSYLEGKNIQYF. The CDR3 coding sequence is TGTGCCAGCAGCTACCTCGAAGGCAAAAACATTCAGTACTTC.

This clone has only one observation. The CDR3 DNA is TGTGCCAGCAGTTTTTTTAGAGAGGGCTTCATGAACACTGAAGCTTTCTTT. This gives the protein CASSFFREGFMNTEAFF. The chain links TRBV28 to TRBJ1-1; no reliable D call. Germline lookup yields CDR1 MDHEN and CDR2 SYDVKM. Trimming stripped 3 bases from V and 0 bases from J, with 17 bases between. The CDR3 is made up of 17 amino acids.